This TCR beta chain was sequenced during a study of high-grade serous ovarian cancer treatment subgroups. Trimming removed 1 base from V and 8 bases from J, with 13 bases in between. Germline V gene lookup returns CDR1 MGHDK and CDR2 SYGVNS. This CDR3 contains 14 residues. Study-wide findings and caveats: TCR relatedness rose with neoantigen level and trended with mutation load. The analyses considered CDR3 and ignored CDR1 and CDR2. Different patients shared almost no repertoire; same-patient tumors shared roughly 0.1 to 0.8.

Comments on this clone: The target antigen is unknown.

Tumor tissue was taken before any definitive surgery or chemotherapy was given. TCRdb's copy holds only in-frame clones and misses some; the assay was immunoSEQ multiplex PCR. The table lists 550 to 900 clones, about 80% of them singletons, with less than 15% in the top ten. The sample consisted of tumor tissue. The chain combines TRBV25-1 with TRBJ2-3; a possible D gene is TRBD2 (6 bases). This receptor was identified in a human donor with high-grade serous ovarian cancer. CDR3 amino acids: CASSESSVGGTQYF. In DNA form, the CDR3 reads TGTGCCAGCAGTGAATCGTCAGTCGGGGGTACGCAGTATTTT. Complete variable domain (other parts from reference TRBV25-1 and TRBJ2-3): EADIYQTPRYLVIGTGKKITLECSQTMGHDKMYWYQQDPGMELHLIHYSYGVNSTEKGDLSSESTVSRIRTEHFPLTLESARPSHTSQYLCASSESSVGGTQYFGPGTRLTVL.